Below, 8 T cell receptor beta chains from the same sample are listed, as sequenced in a study of blood T cell repertoires in COVID-19. Produced via immunoSEQ multiplex PCR; TCRdb's table is partial and in-frame only. The sample lists over 200,000 clones, 84% occurring once. The specimen sequenced was peripheral blood. Every receptor here comes from a man aged 35-49 years who had recovered from COVID-19.

This chain connects TRBV10-3 to TRBJ2-3, with 8 bases identical to TRBD1. CDR3 length equals 18 residues. Germline CDR1 and CDR2: ENHRY and SYGVKD. With 6 bases clipped from V and 1 base from J, the junction kept 15 bases outside the gene matches. CDR3 sequence reads: CAIRDIATTGAGTDTQYF. CDR3 DNA: TGTGCCATCAGGGACATAGCGACGACAGGGGCCGGCACAGATACGCAGTATTTT.

The chain carries TRBV6-2 or TRBV6-3 and TRBJ1-1; 7 bases are a match to TRBD1. Germline-derived CDR1 and CDR2 are MNHEY and SVGEGT. After removal of 2 bases from V and 9 bases from J, the junction contained 9 bases not matched to a gene. CDR3 length: 14 amino acids. The CDR3 loop reads CASSYPIGTAKAFF. The CDR3, as DNA: TGTGCCAGCAGTTACCCCATCGGGACAGCCAAAGCTTTCTTT.

The rearrangement uses TRBV9 and TRBJ1-1; D call uncertain. V lost 1 base and J 7 bases, leaving 11 bases between the germline ends. This CDR3 is 13 amino acids long. Germline values: CDR1 SGDLS, CDR2 YYNGEE. In nucleotides, the CDR3 is TGTGCCAGCAGCGTACAGGAATCCAGTGAAGCTTTCTTT. Translated, it gives CASSVQESSEAFF.

The J gene is TRBJ2-3, the V gene TRBV14, with a tentative D call TRBD2 (6 bases). From germline, CDR1 is SGHDN and CDR2 FVKESK. V gave up 1 base and J gave up 4 bases, with 18 bases separating them. The CDR3 contains 17 residues. The CDR3: CASSQARGLQRSDTQYF. The CDR3, as DNA: TGTGCCAGCAGCCAAGCCCGGGGACTTCAGAGGTCAGATACGCAGTATTTT.

CDR3 bases: TGTGCCAGCAGCTTGAACGTGGAGGGGCGTGGAGTCTATGGCTACACCTTC. Translation gives CASSLNVEGRGVYGYTF. V gene TRBV7-8 combines with J gene TRBJ1-2; TRBD1 might be the D (5 bases). Germline loops: CDR1 SGHVS, CDR2 FQNEAQ. CDR3 length equals 17 residues. V gave up 3 bases and J gave up 4 bases, with 21 bases separating them.

This clone appeared once. The chain couples TRBV2 to TRBJ2-7, with D maybe TRBD2 (5 bases). Trimming stripped 9 bases from V and 6 bases from J, with 12 bases between. The CDR3 spans 11 residues. Germline loops: CDR1 SNHLY, CDR2 FYNNEI. DNA of the CDR3: TGTGCCAGTACCGACGGAGGCGAGCAGTACTTC. Encoded protein: CASTDGGEQYF. The variable domain in full, completed from reference TRBV2 and TRBJ2-7, reads EPEVTQTPSHQVTQMGQEVILRCVPISNHLYFYWYRQILGQKVEFLVSFYNNEISEKSEIFDDQFSVERPDGSNFTLKIRSTKLEDSAMYFCASTDGGEQYFGPGTRLTVT.

V is TRBV12-3 or TRBV12-4 and J is TRBJ2-1, with D tentatively TRBD2 (5 bases). This CDR3 has 13 amino acids. With 8 bases removed from V and 0 bases from J, the gap between germline ends came to 8 bases. The CDR3 DNA is TGTGCCAGCGTTGGGAGCTCCTACAATGAGCAGTTCTTC. This translates into CASVGSSYNEQFF.

This sequence joins TRBV19 and TRBJ2-7, with D possibly matching TRBD2 (5 bases). V gave up 3 bases and J gave up 6 bases, with 12 bases separating them. Germline loops: CDR1 LNHDA, CDR2 SQIVND (reference sequence). This CDR3 spans 13 amino acids. CDR3 protein: CASSIRPSSEQYF. The CDR3 DNA is TGTGCCAGTAGTATTCGTCCTAGCAGCGAGCAGTACTTC. Drawing the rest from reference TRBV19 and TRBJ2-7, the complete variable domain is DGGITQSPKYLFRKEGQNVTLSCEQNLNHDAMYWYRQDPGQGLRLIYYSQIVNDFQKGDIAEGYSVSREKKESFPLTVTSAQKNPTAFYLCASSIRPSSEQYFGPGTRLTVT.